A selection of T cell receptor beta chains follows, all from one sample in a study of neurological immune-mediated disorders. In TCRdb, the 5' RACE reads were re-called with MiXCR into one record per CDR3 protein. The table includes 20,000 to 30,000 distinct CDR3 sequences, 6.5% to 8.5% detected once. Sequenced sample: PBMCs. These receptors originate from a woman aged 40 to 50 in good health. The CDR3 runs from the conserved cysteine through the conserved F or W. Fields, in order: clone size, D gene, J gene, V gene, CDR3 protein, CDR3 DNA. A D gene is named only where the DNA matches it firmly. Part of the rows lack a size; the others show once, few, many or a class for expanded clones.

clone_size: many
d_call: .
j_call: TRBJ2-3
v_call: TRBV19
cdr3_aa: CASRDFTDTQYF
cdr3_nt: TGTGCCAGTAGGGACTTCACAGATACGCAGTATTTT

clone_size: many
d_call: .
j_call: TRBJ1-5
v_call: TRBV4-1
cdr3_aa: CASSQDGGIGNQPQHF
cdr3_nt: TGCGCCAGCAGCCAAGATGGGGGGATCGGCAATCAGCCCCAGCATTTT

clone_size: .
d_call: TRBD2
j_call: TRBJ2-5
v_call: TRBV7-3
cdr3_aa: CASSPAGVGETQYF
cdr3_nt: TGTGCCAGCAGCCCAGCGGGAGTTGGCGAGACCCAGTACTTC

clone_size: many
d_call: .
j_call: TRBJ1-1
v_call: TRBV15
cdr3_aa: CATSREGGYTEAFF
cdr3_nt: TGTGCCACCAGCAGAGAGGGGGGATACACTGAAGCTTTCTTT

clone_size: many
d_call: .
j_call: TRBJ2-2
v_call: TRBV5-1
cdr3_aa: CASSPIRTSTGELFF
cdr3_nt: TGCGCCAGCAGCCCCATTCGGACGTCCACCGGGGAGCTGTTTTTT

clone_size: .
d_call: TRBD1
j_call: TRBJ2-7
v_call: TRBV19
cdr3_aa: CASSMFRGQAEQYF
cdr3_nt: TGTGCCAGTAGTATGTTCCGTGGACAGGCTGAGCAGTACTTC

clone_size: many
d_call: .
j_call: TRBJ2-3
v_call: TRBV18
cdr3_aa: CASSPVHAGDTQYF
cdr3_nt: TGTGCCAGCTCACCAGTCCACGCGGGAGATACGCAGTATTTT

clone_size: medium-sized
d_call: .
j_call: TRBJ2-2
v_call: TRBV7-2
cdr3_aa: CASSLGPGVDTGELFF
cdr3_nt: TGTGCCAGCAGCTTAGGCCCGGGGGTTGACACCGGGGAGCTGTTTTTT

clone_size: many
d_call: TRBD1
j_call: TRBJ1-6
v_call: TRBV7-2
cdr3_aa: CASSPDRGETFPLHF
cdr3_nt: TGTGCCAGCAGCCCGGACAGGGGTGAGACCTTTCCCCTCCACTTT

clone_size: many
d_call: TRBD1
j_call: TRBJ1-4
v_call: TRBV3-1
cdr3_aa: CASSPGDRPNEKLFF
cdr3_nt: TGTGCCAGCAGCCCGGGGGACAGGCCTAATGAAAAACTGTTTTTT

clone_size: many
d_call: TRBD1
j_call: TRBJ2-7
v_call: TRBV5-1
cdr3_aa: CASASGTGDGYEQYF
cdr3_nt: TGCGCCAGCGCATCCGGGACAGGGGACGGCTACGAGCAGTACTTC

clone_size: many
d_call: .
j_call: TRBJ2-7
v_call: TRBV3-1
cdr3_aa: CASSPGAVTAEQYF
cdr3_nt: TGTGCCAGCAGCCCAGGGGCAGTTACAGCCGAGCAGTACTTC

clone_size: medium-sized
d_call: .
j_call: TRBJ1-2
v_call: TRBV7-9
cdr3_aa: CASSTLGYGYTF
cdr3_nt: TGTGCCAGCTCAACCTTGGGGTATGGCTACACCTTC

clone_size: many
d_call: .
j_call: TRBJ2-7
v_call: TRBV20-1
cdr3_aa: CSARDSSLYEQYF
cdr3_nt: TGCAGTGCGCGGGACTCTTCACTCTACGAGCAGTACTTC

clone_size: many
d_call: TRBD2
j_call: TRBJ2-1
v_call: TRBV5-5
cdr3_aa: CASSLVAGGHNEQFF
cdr3_nt: TGTGCCAGCAGCTTGGTAGCGGGAGGGCATAATGAGCAGTTCTTC

clone_size: many
d_call: TRBD1
j_call: TRBJ2-3
v_call: TRBV9
cdr3_aa: CASSVEDSGTGGSTDTQYF
cdr3_nt: TGTGCCAGCAGCGTAGAAGATAGTGGGACAGGGGGGAGCACAGATACGCAGTATTTT

clone_size: .
d_call: .
j_call: TRBJ1-1
v_call: TRBV7-9
cdr3_aa: CASSKGTLNTEAFF
cdr3_nt: TGTGCCAGCAGCAAGGGGACTCTTAACACTGAAGCTTTCTTT

clone_size: many
d_call: TRBD2
j_call: TRBJ2-1
v_call: TRBV7-2
cdr3_aa: CASSSRTSGRKGEQFF
cdr3_nt: TGTGCCAGCAGCTCGCGGACTAGCGGGAGGAAGGGTGAGCAGTTCTTC

clone_size: many
d_call: TRBD1
j_call: TRBJ1-4
v_call: TRBV5-1
cdr3_aa: CASSPDPGQTMEKLFF
cdr3_nt: TGCGCCAGCAGCCCGGACCCGGGACAGACGATGGAAAAACTGTTTTTT

clone_size: many
d_call: .
j_call: TRBJ2-3
v_call: TRBV10-3
cdr3_aa: CAISESTWRRGTDTQYF
cdr3_nt: TGTGCCATCAGTGAGTCTACCTGGCGTCGCGGCACAGATACGCAGTATTTT

clone_size: many
d_call: .
j_call: TRBJ2-6
v_call: TRBV5-1
cdr3_aa: CASSWTAAAGLRGANVLTF
cdr3_nt: TGCGCCAGCAGCTGGACAGCAGCGGCAGGACTCCGGGGGGCCAACGTCCTGACTTTC

clone_size: many
d_call: .
j_call: TRBJ1-4
v_call: TRBV20-1
cdr3_aa: CSAGTAFNEKLFF
cdr3_nt: TGCAGTGCTGGGACGGCTTTTAATGAAAAACTGTTTTTT

clone_size: many
d_call: .
j_call: TRBJ2-7
v_call: TRBV28
cdr3_aa: CASTDDNRAGEQYF
cdr3_nt: TGTGCCAGCACCGACGACAATCGTGCGGGCGAGCAGTACTTC

clone_size: many
d_call: TRBD2
j_call: TRBJ2-5
v_call: TRBV5-1
cdr3_aa: CASSPTSVLETQYF
cdr3_nt: TGCGCCAGCAGCCCCACTAGCGTATTGGAGACCCAGTACTTC